This T cell receptor beta chain was documented in a study of cytotoxic CD8 clonotypes in ibrutinib-treated CLL. Study conclusions and caveats: The clonality went up when patients responded to ibrutinib and dropped back toward baseline at progression. Sampling times, which were not matched between the groups, differed between sustained-remission patients and progressing patients.

Repertoires were generated with immunoSEQ multiplex PCR, while TCRdb's copy carries only in-frame clones and drops some. The sample shows about 24,000 clones, about 69% of them seen only once. As regards this clone: Its antigen is not identified.

This TCR derives from a human donor with chronic lymphocytic leukemia. This sample comprised PBMCs, obtained after 12 months of ibrutinib treatment.

In DNA, the CDR3 is TGTGCCAGTAGTATCGCCAACAGGGGGAACACTGAAGCTTTCTTT. It specifies CASSIANRGNTEAFF. The V gene is TRBV19, the J gene TRBJ1-1; 7 bases line up with TRBD1. The CDR3 runs to 15 residues. Germline assignment: CDR1 LNHDA and CDR2 SQIVND (reference sequence). V lost 3 bases to trimming and J lost 1 base; unmatched junction nucleotides: 5. The whole variable domain, remainder taken from reference TRBV19 and TRBJ1-1, is DGGITQSPKYLFRKEGQNVTLSCEQNLNHDAMYWYRQDPGQGLRLIYYSQIVNDFQKGDIAEGYSVSREKKESFPLTVTSAQKNPTAFYLCASSIANRGNTEAFFGQGTRLTVV.